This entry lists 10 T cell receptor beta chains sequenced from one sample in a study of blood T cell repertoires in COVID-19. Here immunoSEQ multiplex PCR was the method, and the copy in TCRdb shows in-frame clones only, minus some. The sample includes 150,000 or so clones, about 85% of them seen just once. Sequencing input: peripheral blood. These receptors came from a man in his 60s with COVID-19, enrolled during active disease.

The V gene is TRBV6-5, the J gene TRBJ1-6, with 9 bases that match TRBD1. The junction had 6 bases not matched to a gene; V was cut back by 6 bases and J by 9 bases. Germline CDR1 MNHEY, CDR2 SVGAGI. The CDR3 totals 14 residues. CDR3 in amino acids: CASRFGQGSSPLHF. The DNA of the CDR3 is TGTGCCAGCAGATTCGGACAGGGGAGTTCACCCCTCCACTTT.

This chain's CDR3 is CASSLVRDRDSPLHF. DNA of the CDR3: TGTGCCAGCAGTCTCGTCCGGGACAGGGACTCACCCCTCCACTTT. The chain joins TRBV27 to TRBJ1-6, with 9 positions matching TRBD1. The CDR3 consists of 15 residues. Unmatched junction bases numbered 9, after V lost 5 bases and J lost 10 bases. Germline values: CDR1 MNHEY, CDR2 SMNVEV (reference sequence).

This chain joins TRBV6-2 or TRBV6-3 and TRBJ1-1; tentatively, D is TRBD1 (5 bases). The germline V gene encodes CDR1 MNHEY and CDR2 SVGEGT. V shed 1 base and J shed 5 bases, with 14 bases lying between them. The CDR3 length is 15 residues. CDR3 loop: CASSYFGQGRTEAFF. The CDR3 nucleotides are TGTGCCAGCAGTTACTTTGGCCAGGGTAGGACTGAAGCTTTCTTT.

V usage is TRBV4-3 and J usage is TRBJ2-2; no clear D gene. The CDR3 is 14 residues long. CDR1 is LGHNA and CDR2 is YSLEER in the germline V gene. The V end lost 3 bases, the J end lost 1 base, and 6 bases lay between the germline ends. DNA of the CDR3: TGCGCCAGCAGCCAGTTCCTGAACACCGGGGAGCTGTTTTTT. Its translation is CASSQFLNTGELFF.

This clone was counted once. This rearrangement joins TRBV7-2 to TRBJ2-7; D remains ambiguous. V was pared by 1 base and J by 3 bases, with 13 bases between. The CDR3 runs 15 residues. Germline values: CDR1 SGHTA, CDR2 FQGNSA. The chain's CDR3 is CASSLESGLNYEQYF. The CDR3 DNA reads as TGTGCCAGCAGCTTAGAGAGTGGGCTAAACTACGAGCAGTACTTC.

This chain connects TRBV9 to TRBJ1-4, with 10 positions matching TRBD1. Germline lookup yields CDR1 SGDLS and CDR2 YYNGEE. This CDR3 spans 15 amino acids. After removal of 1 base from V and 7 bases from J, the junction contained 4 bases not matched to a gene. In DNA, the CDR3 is TGTGCCAGCAGCGTAAGGGACAGGGGAGGTGAAAAACTGTTTTTT. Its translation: CASSVRDRGGEKLFF. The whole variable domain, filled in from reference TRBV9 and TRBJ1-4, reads DSGVTQTPKHLITATGQRVTLRCSPRSGDLSVYWYQQSLDQGLQFLIQYYNGEERAKGNILERFSAQQFPDLHSELNLSSLELGDSALYFCASSVRDRGGEKLFFGSGTQLSVL.

CDR3 nucleotide sequence: TGTGCCAGCAGCCTGGGGACAGGGCTATTAGCTAATGAAAAACTGTTTTTT. Amino acid sequence: CASSLGTGLLANEKLFF. This rearrangement joins TRBV19 to TRBJ1-4; 9 bases agree with TRBD1. With 9 bases clipped from V and 3 bases from J, the junction kept 14 bases outside the gene matches. CDR1 is LNHDA and CDR2 is SQIVND in the germline V gene (reference sequence). The CDR3 consists of 17 residues.

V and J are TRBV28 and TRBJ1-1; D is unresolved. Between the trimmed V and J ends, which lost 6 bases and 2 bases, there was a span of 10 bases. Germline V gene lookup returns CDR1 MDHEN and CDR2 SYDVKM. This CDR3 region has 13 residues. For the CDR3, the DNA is TGTGCCAGCAGAAAGACAAGTAACACTGAAGCTTTCTTT. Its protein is CASRKTSNTEAFF.

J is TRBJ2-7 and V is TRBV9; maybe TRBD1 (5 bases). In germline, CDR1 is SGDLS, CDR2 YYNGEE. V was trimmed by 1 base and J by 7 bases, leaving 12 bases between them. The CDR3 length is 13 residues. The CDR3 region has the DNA TGTGCCAGCAGCGTACATGGACAAGGAGAGCAGTACTTC. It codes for CASSVHGQGEQYF.

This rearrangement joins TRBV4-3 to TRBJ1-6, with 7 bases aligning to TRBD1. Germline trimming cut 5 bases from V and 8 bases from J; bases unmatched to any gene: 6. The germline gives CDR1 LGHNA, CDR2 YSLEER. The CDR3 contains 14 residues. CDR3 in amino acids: CASSMDRKYSPLHF. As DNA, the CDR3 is TGCGCCAGCAGCATGGACAGGAAGTATTCACCCCTCCACTTT.